The next 20 T cell receptor beta chains were all read from a single sample in a study of blood T cell repertoires in COVID-19. Data came from immunoSEQ multiplex PCR; TCRdb stores just in-frame clones and leaves some out. The sample consists of tens of thousands of clones, approximately 90% of them appearing once. The material sequenced was peripheral blood. Every receptor here comes from a man between 65 and 85 years old with active or convalescent COVID-19.

This clone was recorded only once. The CDR3 here is CAWSLGPPGRGYEQYF. The CDR3 nucleotides read TGTGCCTGGAGCTTGGGGCCGCCAGGGAGGGGCTACGAGCAGTACTTC. The chain has TRBV30 and TRBJ2-7, with 7 positions matching TRBD2. Germline V gene lookup returns CDR1 GTSNPN and CDR2 SVGIG (reference sequence). This CDR3 spans 16 amino acids. V was clipped by 3 bases and J by 3 bases; unmatched bases: 14.

V gene TRBV5-1 combines with J gene TRBJ1-1; TRBD1 might be the D (6 bases). CDR1 is SGHRS and CDR2 is YFSETQ in the germline V gene. Trimming cost V 1 base and J 1 base, with 14 bases left between them. This CDR3 is 16 amino acids long. The CDR3 here is CASSLLRQAGNTEAFF. The CDR3 nucleotides read TGCGCCAGCAGCTTGCTTAGACAGGCAGGGAACACTGAAGCTTTCTTT.

Here the CDR3 reads CANPGTANNEQFF. As DNA, the CDR3 is TGTGCCAACCCCGGGACAGCCAACAATGAGCAGTTCTTC. This sequence joins TRBV2 and TRBJ2-1; 7 bases fit TRBD1. CDR1 and CDR2 (germline): SNHLY, FYNNEI. The CDR3 loop spans 13 amino acids. V was pared by 10 bases and J by 5 bases, with 8 bases of the junction left unmatched.

The V gene is TRBV2, the J gene TRBJ2-5; D perhaps matches TRBD1 (6 bases). CDR3 length equals 14 residues. V lost 10 bases and J 2 bases, leaving 17 bases between the germline ends. CDR1 is SNHLY and CDR2 is FYNNEI in the germline V gene. The CDR3 protein is CAIRHGQIQETQYF. In DNA, the CDR3 is TGTGCCATACGACACGGACAGATTCAAGAGACCCAGTACTTC. Full variable domain (remainder filled in from reference TRBV2 and TRBJ2-5): EPEVTQTPSHQVTQMGQEVILRCVPISNHLYFYWYRQILGQKVEFLVSFYNNEISEKSEIFDDQFSVERPDGSNFTLKIRSTKLEDSAMYFCAIRHGQIQETQYFGPGTRLLVL.

This clone was found a few times. The chain employs TRBV5-1 and TRBJ1-1, with TRBD1 matching over 9 bases. J gave up 0 bases and V 5 bases, and 5 bases lay outside the gene matches. Germline loops: CDR1 SGHRS, CDR2 YFSETQ. There are 15 residues in the CDR3. The CDR3 sequence: CASRGQGGMNTEAFF. The CDR3 DNA reads TGCGCCAGCAGGGGACAGGGTGGGATGAACACTGAAGCTTTCTTT.

The chain employs TRBV24-1 and TRBJ1-1; D remains ambiguous. This CDR3 comprises 14 residues. V dropped 2 bases and J dropped 1 base, with 7 bases sitting between them. Germline loops: CDR1 KGHDR, CDR2 SFDVKD. CDR3 sequence: CATSDSGGNTEAFF. CDR3 in DNA: TGTGCCACCAGTGATTCTGGAGGGAACACTGAAGCTTTCTTT.

V and J are TRBV6-6 and TRBJ2-5; D may be TRBD1 (6 bases). V gave up 2 bases and J gave up 0 bases, with 10 bases separating them. The CDR3 runs 15 residues. Germline assignment: CDR1 MNHNY and CDR2 SVGAGI (reference sequence). CDR3 amino acids: CASSYGAGDQETQYF. In DNA, the CDR3 is TGTGCCAGCAGTTACGGGGCAGGGGACCAAGAGACCCAGTACTTC.

Comment on this clone: A junction boundary mismatches the germline segment, possibly from a read error. Other DNA sequences in the same sample also yield this CDR3. The chain recombines TRBV9 with TRBJ2-3; 11 bases are a match to TRBD2. The CDR3 is made up of 17 amino acids. Germline V gene data show CDR1 as SGDLS and CDR2 as YYNGEE. The CDR3 here is CASSVELLAGVANTQYF. In nucleotides, the CDR3 is TGTGCTAGCAGCGTAGAGTTACTAGCGGGAGTGGCAAATACGCAGTATTTT.

The chain couples TRBV27 to TRBJ1-2; 7 bases are shared with TRBD1. The CDR3 consists of 13 residues. CDR1 and CDR2 from the germline V gene are MNHEY and SMNVEV (reference sequence). V shed 5 bases, J shed 2 bases, and the junction held 2 bases outside the gene matches. DNA for the CDR3: TGTGCCAGCAGTCCGACAGGGAACTATGGCTACACCTTC. As protein: CASSPTGNYGYTF.

The chain links TRBV7-2 to TRBJ2-5; weak D call: TRBD1 (6 bases). Trimming removed 2 bases at V and 4 bases at J, with 17 bases between. This CDR3 is built from 16 residues. Germline assignment: CDR1 SGHTA and CDR2 FQGNSA. CDR3 sequence: CASSLRLFRGTETQYF. The CDR3 DNA follows: TGTGCCAGCAGCTTACGTTTATTTAGGGGGACAGAGACCCAGTACTTC.

The chain combines TRBV7-3 with TRBJ2-2; TRBD1 agrees at 9 bases. The V gene end was trimmed by 6 bases and the J gene end by 6 bases; junction bases not matched to a gene: 11. Looked up from germline, CDR1 is SGHTA and CDR2 is FQGTGA. This CDR3 has 16 residues. CDR3 residues: CASRPGQGTGAGELFF. The CDR3 DNA sequence: TGTGCCAGCAGACCAGGACAGGGGACGGGGGCCGGGGAGCTGTTTTTT.

The CDR3 DNA follows: TGTGCCAGTAGTATGAGCGGGAGTGTCACAGATACGCAGTATTTT. Translation: CASSMSGSVTDTQYF. J is TRBJ2-3 and V is TRBV19; 8 nucleotides align to TRBD2. Germline trimming cut 3 bases from V and 2 bases from J; bases unmatched to any gene: 4. The CDR3 length is 15 residues. Germline lookup yields CDR1 LNHDA and CDR2 SQIVND (reference sequence).

The CDR3 loop reads CASTDHAGGGNQPQHF. The CDR3 DNA reads as TGTGCCAGTACCGACCACGCCGGGGGAGGCAATCAGCCCCAGCATTTT. The chain recombines TRBV19 with TRBJ1-5; tentatively, D is TRBD1 (5 bases). Trimming left V 7 bases short and J 2 bases short, with 18 bases between. CDR1 and CDR2 from the germline V gene are LNHDA and SQIVND (reference sequence). CDR3 size: 16 residues.

The chain employs TRBV4-3 and TRBJ2-1; the match to TRBD2 covers 8 bases. V lost 0 bases and J lost 7; bases outside the gene matches: 14. This CDR3 spans 18 amino acids. The germline CDR1 and CDR2 sequences are LGHNA and YSLEER. The chain's CDR3 is CASSQEVRSGSLPNEQFF. CDR3 sequence (DNA): TGCGCCAGCAGCCAAGAGGTTAGGAGCGGGAGCCTGCCAAATGAGCAGTTCTTC.

This clone was found once. The chain carries TRBV18 and TRBJ2-7; 10 bases are a match to TRBD2. Looked up from germline, CDR1 is KGHSH and CDR2 is LQKENI. CDR3 size: 17 residues. The V gene end was trimmed by 5 bases and the J gene end by 0 bases; junction bases not matched to a gene: 10. The CDR3, as DNA: TGTGCCAGCTCATCCGCACCACTAGCGGGAAGCTCCTACGAGCAGTACTTC. As protein: CASSSAPLAGSSYEQYF. The whole variable domain, remainder taken from reference TRBV18 and TRBJ2-7, is NAGVMQNPRHLVRRRGQEARLRCSPMKGHSHVYWYRQLPEEGLKFMVYLQKENIIDESGMPKERFSAEFPKEGPSILRIQQVVRGDSAAYFCASSSAPLAGSSYEQYFGPGTRLTVT.

The CDR3 spells CATTRGGLGDTQYF. CDR3 bases: TGTGCCACGACCCGTGGAGGGCTCGGCGATACGCAGTATTTT. The rearrangement links TRBV6-5 to TRBJ2-3; TRBD2 might be the D (6 bases). Germline V gives CDR1 MNHEY, CDR2 SVGAGI. This CDR3 is built from 14 residues. The V end lost 10 bases, the J end lost 6 bases, and 20 bases lay between the germline ends.

The chain carries TRBV18 and TRBJ2-6, with 7 positions matching TRBD1. The CDR3 has 18 residues. Germline trimming cut 3 bases from V and 0 bases from J; bases unmatched to any gene: 8. Germline V gene data show CDR1 as KGHSH and CDR2 as LQKENI. CDR3 loop: CASSPPGQTISGANVLTF. CDR3 bases: TGTGCCAGCTCACCCCCGGGACAGACAATCTCTGGGGCCAACGTCCTGACTTTC.

J is TRBJ1-4 and V is TRBV19; D unresolved. Germline CDR1 is LNHDA and CDR2 is SQIVND (reference sequence). The CDR3 length is 16 residues. V lost 0 bases and J lost 6, with 14 bases in between. The CDR3 region is CASSIDPRPTYEKLFF. The CDR3 DNA is TGTGCCAGTAGTATAGATCCCAGGCCCACTTATGAAAAACTGTTTTTT.

The V gene is TRBV25-1, the J gene TRBJ1-4; 7 bases line up with TRBD1. The V gene's germline CDR1 is MGHDK and CDR2 SYGVNS. This CDR3 has 15 amino acids. V shed 2 bases and J 5 bases; nucleotides not matched to a gene: 5. The CDR3 DNA reads TGTGCCAGCAGTGAACAGGGGGGCGGAAATGAAAAACTGTTTTTT. It translates to CASSEQGGGNEKLFF.

V is TRBV15 and J is TRBJ2-7; no reliable D call. This CDR3 region has 15 residues. From germline, CDR1 is LNHNV and CDR2 YYDKDF (reference sequence). Deletions cut 0 bases from V and 6 bases from J, with 15 bases between. CDR3: CATSRDSLAGAEQYF. The CDR3 DNA is TGTGCCACCAGCAGAGATTCCCTTGCTGGAGCCGAGCAGTACTTC. The full variable domain, with the rest looked up from reference TRBV15 and TRBJ2-7, is DAMVIQNPRYQVTQFGKPVTLSCSQTLNHNVMYWYQQKSSQAPKLLFHYYDKDFNNEADTPDNFQSRRPNTSFCFLDIRSPGLGDTAMYLCATSRDSLAGAEQYFGPGTRLTVT.